This is a list of T cell receptor beta chains from one sample in a study of cytomegalovirus exposure and HLA in healthy donors. The data were produced by immunoSEQ multiplex PCR, yet TCRdb's version contains in-frame clones alone and is incomplete. In the table there are some 200,000 clones, 75% to 95% of which are singletons. The sample consisted of PBMCs. These receptors were taken from a woman under 30 in good health and CMV-seronegative. Each CDR3 is given with its conserved first and last residue. The order of the fields is V gene, CDR3 length, clone size, D gene, J gene, CDR3 protein, CDR3 DNA. D genes are given only for firm matches. Rows give clone size only sometimes, using once, few, many, or a class for an expanded clone.

v_call: TRBV4-1
cdr3_length: 15
clone_size: -
d_call: TRBD1
j_call: TRBJ2-3
cdr3_aa: CASSYRQGGTDTQYF
cdr3_nt: TGCGCCAGCAGCTACCGACAGGGTGGCACAGATACGCAGTATTTT

v_call: TRBV5-5
cdr3_length: 15
clone_size: -
d_call: TRBD1
j_call: TRBJ1-5
cdr3_aa: CASSRDRVVNQPQHF
cdr3_nt: TGTGCCAGCAGCCGGGACAGGGTCGTCAATCAGCCCCAGCATTTT

v_call: TRBV18
cdr3_length: 15
clone_size: -
d_call: -
j_call: TRBJ1-3
cdr3_aa: CASSPVQSSGNTIYF
cdr3_nt: TGTGCCAGCTCACCGGTACAGAGCTCTGGAAACACCATATATTTT

v_call: TRBV6-5
cdr3_length: 16
clone_size: -
d_call: TRBD2
j_call: TRBJ2-7
cdr3_aa: CASSSGAPGLANEQYF
cdr3_nt: TGTGCCAGCAGTTCCGGGGCCCCGGGACTAGCGAACGAGCAGTACTTC

v_call: TRBV5-6
cdr3_length: 15
clone_size: -
d_call: TRBD1
j_call: TRBJ1-5
cdr3_aa: CASSFGQGVYQPQHF
cdr3_nt: TGTGCCAGCAGCTTCGGCCAGGGGGTCTATCAGCCCCAGCATTTT

v_call: TRBV6-5
cdr3_length: 11
clone_size: -
d_call: -
j_call: TRBJ2-7
cdr3_aa: CASSEHYEQYF
cdr3_nt: TGTGCCAGCAGTGAACACTACGAGCAGTACTTC

v_call: TRBV10-3
cdr3_length: 14
clone_size: -
d_call: -
j_call: TRBJ1-1
cdr3_aa: CAISETGPGTEAFF
cdr3_nt: TGTGCCATCAGTGAAACAGGGCCGGGCACTGAAGCTTTCTTT

v_call: TRBV2
cdr3_length: 15
clone_size: -
d_call: -
j_call: TRBJ1-1
cdr3_aa: CASSEVVGMNTEAFF
cdr3_nt: TGTGCCAGCAGTGAAGTGGTGGGCATGAACACTGAAGCTTTCTTT

v_call: TRBV28
cdr3_length: 14
clone_size: -
d_call: -
j_call: TRBJ1-2
cdr3_aa: CASSYSDSPEGYTF
cdr3_nt: TGTGCCAGCAGCTATTCGGACAGTCCCGAGGGCTACACCTTC

v_call: TRBV4-2
cdr3_length: 14
clone_size: -
d_call: TRBD2
j_call: TRBJ2-1
cdr3_aa: CASSGTSVYNEQFF
cdr3_nt: TGTGCCAGCAGCGGGACTAGCGTCTACAATGAGCAGTTCTTC

v_call: TRBV5-4
cdr3_length: 15
clone_size: -
d_call: -
j_call: TRBJ2-1
cdr3_aa: CASSFTLTEYNEQFF
cdr3_nt: TGTGCCAGCAGTTTTACGTTGACAGAGTACAATGAGCAGTTCTTC

v_call: TRBV10-3
cdr3_length: 18
clone_size: -
d_call: -
j_call: TRBJ2-6
cdr3_aa: CAISESAESYSGANVLTF
cdr3_nt: TGTGCCATCAGTGAGTCTGCTGAGTCCTACTCTGGGGCCAACGTCCTGACTTTC

v_call: TRBV4-1
cdr3_length: 14
clone_size: -
d_call: TRBD2
j_call: TRBJ2-7
cdr3_aa: CASSHPGLGYEQYF
cdr3_nt: TGCGCCAGCAGCCACCCGGGACTAGGCTACGAGCAGTACTTC

v_call: TRBV19
cdr3_length: 15
clone_size: -
d_call: TRBD2
j_call: TRBJ2-1
cdr3_aa: CASSATSGGRGEQFF
cdr3_nt: TGTGCCAGTAGTGCTACTAGCGGGGGGAGGGGCGAGCAGTTCTTC

v_call: TRBV12-5
cdr3_length: 13
clone_size: -
d_call: -
j_call: TRBJ1-5
cdr3_aa: CASGLEPGQPQHF
cdr3_nt: TGTGCTAGTGGTTTGGAGCCGGGGCAGCCCCAGCATTTT

v_call: TRBV6-1
cdr3_length: 14
clone_size: -
d_call: TRBD1
j_call: TRBJ1-5
cdr3_aa: CASSARGINQPQHF
cdr3_nt: TGTGCCAGCAGCGCCAGGGGGATCAATCAGCCCCAGCATTTT

v_call: TRBV6-1
cdr3_length: 15
clone_size: -
d_call: TRBD1
j_call: TRBJ1-2
cdr3_aa: CASSEFSGGFYGYTF
cdr3_nt: TGTGCCAGCAGTGAATTTTCAGGGGGCTTCTATGGCTACACCTTC

v_call: TRBV14
cdr3_length: 15
clone_size: -
d_call: TRBD1
j_call: TRBJ2-3
cdr3_aa: CASSQLIQGGDTQYF
cdr3_nt: TGTGCCAGCAGCCAGCTTATACAGGGGGGAGATACGCAGTATTTT

v_call: TRBV15
cdr3_length: 14
clone_size: -
d_call: -
j_call: TRBJ2-3
cdr3_aa: CATSRGSGTDTQYF
cdr3_nt: TGTGCCACCAGCAGAGGTTCGGGGACAGATACGCAGTATTTT

v_call: TRBV7-6
cdr3_length: 17
clone_size: -
d_call: -
j_call: TRBJ2-1
cdr3_aa: CASSDLGSAGSYNEQFF
cdr3_nt: TGTGCCAGCAGCGATCTGGGTAGCGCTGGGTCCTACAATGAGCAGTTCTTC

v_call: TRBV6-5
cdr3_length: 15
clone_size: -
d_call: TRBD1
j_call: TRBJ2-7
cdr3_aa: CASSYHRGPMLEQYF
cdr3_nt: TGTGCCAGCAGTTACCACAGGGGCCCCATGTTAGAGCAGTACTTC

v_call: TRBV6-5
cdr3_length: 11
clone_size: many
d_call: -
j_call: TRBJ2-1
cdr3_aa: CASSWHNEQFF
cdr3_nt: TGTGCCAGCAGTTGGCACAATGAGCAGTTCTTC

v_call: TRBV10-3
cdr3_length: 14
clone_size: -
d_call: -
j_call: TRBJ1-2
cdr3_aa: CAISEPGDDYGYTF
cdr3_nt: TGTGCCATCAGTGAGCCAGGGGACGACTATGGCTACACCTTC

v_call: TRBV11-2
cdr3_length: 11
clone_size: few
d_call: -
j_call: TRBJ1-2
cdr3_aa: CASRAFYGYTF
cdr3_nt: TGTGCCAGCAGGGCATTCTATGGCTACACCTTC

v_call: TRBV28
cdr3_length: 15
clone_size: -
d_call: -
j_call: TRBJ1-5
cdr3_aa: CASRRGTTGNQPQHF
cdr3_nt: TGTGCCAGCCGGCGGGGGACTACTGGCAATCAGCCCCAGCATTTT

v_call: TRBV6-5
cdr3_length: 13
clone_size: -
d_call: -
j_call: TRBJ2-1
cdr3_aa: CASRRGSYNEQFF
cdr3_nt: TGTGCCAGCAGGAGGGGGTCCTACAATGAGCAGTTCTTC

v_call: TRBV30
cdr3_length: 16
clone_size: -
d_call: TRBD1
j_call: TRBJ1-2
cdr3_aa: CAWSVWDSWMNYGYTF
cdr3_nt: TGTGCCTGGAGTGTCTGGGACAGCTGGATGAACTATGGCTACACCTTC

v_call: TRBV28
cdr3_length: 15
clone_size: -
d_call: TRBD1
j_call: TRBJ1-1
cdr3_aa: CASGNRGERYAEAFF
cdr3_nt: TGTGCCAGCGGGAACAGGGGAGAACGATACGCTGAAGCTTTCTTT

v_call: TRBV11-3
cdr3_length: 17
clone_size: -
d_call: -
j_call: TRBJ2-1
cdr3_aa: CASSPAYETSTTNEQFF
cdr3_nt: TGTGCCAGCAGCCCCGCCTATGAGACTAGTACCACAAATGAGCAGTTCTTC

v_call: TRBV7-6
cdr3_length: 14
clone_size: -
d_call: -
j_call: TRBJ2-5
cdr3_aa: CASSFLVVGETQYF
cdr3_nt: TGTGCCAGCAGCTTCCTTGTTGTGGGCGAGACCCAGTACTTC

v_call: TRBV13
cdr3_length: 18
clone_size: -
d_call: TRBD2
j_call: TRBJ2-2
cdr3_aa: CASSPGTSVTINTGELFF
cdr3_nt: TGTGCCAGCAGCCCCGGGACTAGCGTAACAATTAACACCGGGGAGCTGTTTTTT

v_call: TRBV5-1
cdr3_length: 18
clone_size: -
d_call: TRBD2
j_call: TRBJ2-1
cdr3_aa: CASSLATSGGVSYNEQFF
cdr3_nt: TGCGCCAGCAGCTTGGCGACTAGCGGGGGCGTTTCCTACAATGAGCAGTTCTTC

v_call: TRBV10-3
cdr3_length: 12
clone_size: -
d_call: -
j_call: TRBJ1-4
cdr3_aa: CATRGTNEKLFF
cdr3_nt: TGTGCCACCCGAGGGACTAATGAAAAACTGTTTTTT

v_call: TRBV6-6
cdr3_length: 14
clone_size: -
d_call: TRBD1
j_call: TRBJ1-3
cdr3_aa: CASSPTGFGNTIYF
cdr3_nt: TGTGCCAGCAGCCCGACAGGGTTTGGAAACACCATATATTTT

v_call: TRBV6-6
cdr3_length: 15
clone_size: -
d_call: -
j_call: TRBJ1-3
cdr3_aa: CASSYEAVSGNTIYF
cdr3_nt: TGTGCCAGCAGTTACGAGGCGGTCTCTGGAAACACCATATATTTT

v_call: TRBV5-4
cdr3_length: 14
clone_size: -
d_call: TRBD2
j_call: TRBJ2-7
cdr3_aa: CASSSAGGYYEQYF
cdr3_nt: TGTGCCAGCAGCTCAGCGGGAGGGTACTACGAGCAGTACTTC

v_call: TRBV9
cdr3_length: 12
clone_size: -
d_call: -
j_call: TRBJ1-2
cdr3_aa: CASSVQGYGYTF
cdr3_nt: TGTGCCAGCAGCGTACAGGGCTATGGCTACACCTTC

v_call: TRBV7-9
cdr3_length: 15
clone_size: -
d_call: -
j_call: TRBJ2-7
cdr3_aa: CASSPRSGFTYEQYF
cdr3_nt: TGTGCCAGCAGCCCCCGATCCGGGTTCACCTACGAGCAGTACTTC

v_call: TRBV27
cdr3_length: 13
clone_size: -
d_call: -
j_call: TRBJ2-7
cdr3_aa: CASSLYLSYEQYF
cdr3_nt: TGTGCCAGCAGTTTATATCTCTCCTACGAGCAGTACTTC

v_call: TRBV29-1
cdr3_length: 12
clone_size: -
d_call: -
j_call: TRBJ2-7
cdr3_aa: CSVTSERYEQYF
cdr3_nt: TGCAGCGTTACTAGTGAACGGTACGAGCAGTACTTC

v_call: TRBV29-1
cdr3_length: 15
clone_size: -
d_call: TRBD1
j_call: TRBJ2-5
cdr3_aa: CSVEGATGNRETQYF
cdr3_nt: TGCAGCGTTGAAGGAGCGACAGGGAATCGGGAGACCCAGTACTTC

v_call: TRBV28
cdr3_length: 13
clone_size: -
d_call: TRBD1
j_call: TRBJ1-2
cdr3_aa: CASSLQGDYGYTF
cdr3_nt: TGTGCCAGCAGTTTACAGGGGGATTATGGCTACACCTTC

v_call: TRBV28
cdr3_length: 14
clone_size: -
d_call: -
j_call: TRBJ1-4
cdr3_aa: CASSANRDWEKLFF
cdr3_nt: TGTGCCAGCAGCGCCAACAGGGATTGGGAAAAACTGTTTTTT

v_call: TRBV5-6
cdr3_length: 13
clone_size: -
d_call: -
j_call: TRBJ1-1
cdr3_aa: CASSLGSNTEAFF
cdr3_nt: TGTGCCAGCAGCTTGGGTTCTAACACTGAAGCTTTCTTT

v_call: TRBV11-2
cdr3_length: 14
clone_size: -
d_call: -
j_call: TRBJ2-1
cdr3_aa: CASSTQAARNEQFF
cdr3_nt: TGTGCCAGCAGCACCCAAGCGGCCCGAAATGAGCAGTTCTTC